A selection of T cell receptor beta chains follows, all from one sample in a study of blood T cell repertoires in COVID-19. Clones were read by immunoSEQ multiplex PCR, and TCRdb kept only the in-frame ones, dropping some. The repertoire holds about 150,000 clones, with almost 90% as singletons. Material for sequencing was peripheral blood. Source of these receptors: a human donor in a cohort sampled during active COVID-19. The CDR3 runs from the conserved cysteine through the conserved F or W. D genes are given only for firm matches.

j_call | d_call | v_call | cdr3_aa | cdr3_nt
TRBJ2-7 | TRBD1 | TRBV28 | CASRGKGTGSSEQYF | TGTGCCAGCAGGGGTAAGGGGACAGGGAGTAGCGAGCAGTACTTC
TRBJ1-4 | TRBD1 | TRBV6-2/TRBV6-3 | CASSPGQVTNEKLFF | TGTGCCAGCAGTCCCGGACAGGTCACTAATGAAAAACTGTTTTTT
TRBJ1-1 | . | TRBV2 | CASSEQENTEAFF | TGTGCCAGCAGTGAACAGGAGAACACTGAAGCTTTCTTT
TRBJ1-1 | TRBD1 | TRBV28 | CASSGGQAYTEAFF | TGTGCCAGCAGTGGGGGACAGGCTTACACTGAAGCTTTCTTT
TRBJ2-5 | TRBD1 | TRBV11-2 | CASGDRGHQETQYF | TGTGCCAGCGGCGACAGGGGACATCAAGAGACCCAGTACTTC
TRBJ2-1 | . | TRBV6-6 | CASSNRVSSYNEQFF | TGTGCCAGCAGTAACAGGGTTAGCTCCTACAATGAGCAGTTCTTC
TRBJ1-3 | TRBD1 | TRBV6-1 | CASSEEGTAGNTIYF | TGTGCCAGCAGTGAAGAAGGGACAGCTGGAAACACCATATATTTT
TRBJ1-5 | TRBD1 | TRBV29-1 | CSVVLGGLNQPQHF | TGCAGCGTTGTTTTAGGGGGCTTAAATCAGCCCCAGCATTTT
TRBJ2-3 | TRBD2 | TRBV24-1 | CATSDLGSGLGTDTQYF | TGTGCCACCAGTGATTTGGGTAGCGGACTAGGCACAGATACGCAGTATTTT
TRBJ2-2 | . | TRBV9 | CASSVVGQRNTGELFF | TGTGCCAGCAGCGTAGTGGGACAAAGGAACACCGGGGAGCTGTTTTTT